Below, 31 T cell receptor beta chains from the same sample are listed, as sequenced in a study of T cells in localized non-small cell lung cancer. TCRdb's table, derived via immunoSEQ multiplex PCR, lists solely in-frame clones and lacks some. The sample yields approximately 57,000 clones, 86% seen once. The sample was peripheral blood, taken before any cancer treatment. Receptor source: a woman between 35 and 75 years old with stage I lung adenocarcinoma.

The chain is built from TRBV29-1 and TRBJ1-2; D ambiguous. This CDR3 is 11 amino acids long. The germline V and J ends were trimmed by 2 bases and 7 bases, with 8 bases remaining between them. Germline V gene data show CDR1 as SQVTM and CDR2 as ANQGSEA. CDR3 in amino acids: CSVESLGGYTF. DNA for the CDR3: TGCAGCGTTGAATCCCTTGGTGGCTACACCTTC.

The sample holds one count of this clone. The CDR3 DNA is TGTGCCAGCAGCCGAGGGGGGCAGGGGGCATTTGAAAAACTGTTTTTT. Protein: CASSRGGQGAFEKLFF. The V and J genes are TRBV7-2 and TRBJ1-4, with 8 nucleotides matching TRBD1. The V and J ends lost 5 bases and 7 bases, in that order; junction bases with no gene match: 12. Germline CDR1 and CDR2: SGHTA and FQGNSA. The CDR3 sequence is 16 residues long.

The rearrangement links TRBV7-2 to TRBJ1-2; D may be TRBD1 (6 bases). Germline loops: CDR1 SGHTA, CDR2 FQGNSA. V lost 5 bases and J lost 5, with 15 bases in between. The CDR3 has 14 amino acids. In nucleotides, the CDR3 is TGTGCCAGCAGCCCGACGACAGGAGGGTATGGCTACACCTTC. Its protein is CASSPTTGGYGYTF.

This clone was seen a few times. The chain joins TRBV6-5 to TRBJ2-7; D call uncertain. This CDR3 is built from 13 residues. V lost 8 bases and J 3 bases, leaving 14 bases between the germline ends. Germline loops: CDR1 MNHEY, CDR2 SVGAGI. In DNA, the CDR3 is TGTGCCAGCGCCCCCGGACGGAACTACGAGCAGTACTTC. Encoded protein: CASAPGRNYEQYF.

The chain combines TRBV30 with TRBJ1-6, with no clear D. This CDR3 is built from 12 residues. With 1 base removed from V and 9 bases from J, the gap between germline ends came to 7 bases. Per germline, CDR1 GTSNPN and CDR2 SVGIG (reference sequence). The CDR3 region has the DNA TGTGCCTGGAGTGGCAGTCGTTCACCCCTCCACTTT. Its translation is CAWSGSRSPLHF.

This sequence joins TRBV19 and TRBJ2-2; 8 bases line up with TRBD1. V shed 5 bases, J shed 4 bases, and the junction held 6 bases outside the gene matches. The CDR3 is 15 amino acids. Per the germline V gene, CDR1 is LNHDA and CDR2 is SQIVND (reference sequence). The CDR3 here is CASSVQGAFTGELFF. In DNA form, the CDR3 reads TGTGCCAGTAGTGTCCAGGGGGCTTTCACCGGGGAGCTGTTTTTT.

This sequence joins TRBV25-1 and TRBJ2-6; 8 nucleotides line up with TRBD1. The CDR3 has 15 amino acids. V lost 3 bases, J lost 3 bases, and 1 base stayed unmatched. Germline V CDR1 and CDR2: MGHDK, SYGVNS. The CDR3 bases are TGTGCCAGCAGTGACAGGGGGCTTGGGGCCAACGTCCTGACTTTC. Translated, it gives CASSDRGLGANVLTF.

The rearrangement links TRBV5-6 to TRBJ2-3; D is tentatively TRBD1 or TRBD2 (6 bases each). V lost 1 base and J 5 bases, leaving 11 bases between the germline ends. In germline, CDR1 is SGHDT, CDR2 YYEEEE. The CDR3 contains 14 residues. Here the CDR3 reads CASSLRGAGDTQYF. The CDR3 region has the DNA TGTGCCAGCAGCTTGAGGGGGGCCGGAGATACGCAGTATTTT.

The chain has TRBV5-1 and TRBJ1-5, with D perhaps TRBD1 (6 bases). The CDR3 has 14 residues. V was pared by 4 bases and J by 5 bases, with 13 bases between. Looked up from germline, CDR1 is SGHRS and CDR2 is YFSETQ. This chain's CDR3 is CASSTGQSDQPQHF. The CDR3 bases are TGCGCCAGCAGCACGGGACAATCGGATCAGCCCCAGCATTTT.

The CDR3, as DNA: TGTGCCAGCAGTCCCGGGGGATCCACAGATACGCAGTATTTT. Encoded protein: CASSPGGSTDTQYF. The V call is TRBV28, the J call TRBJ2-3; possibly TRBD2 for D (6 bases). CDR3 size: 14 residues. Trimming cost V 5 bases and J 2 bases, with 11 bases left between them. CDR1 is MDHEN, CDR2 SYDVKM, per germline. The full variable domain, rest sourced from reference TRBV28 and TRBJ2-3, is DVKVTQSSRYLVKRTGEKVFLECVQDMDHENMFWYRQDPGLGLRLIYFSYDVKMKEKGDIPEGYSVSREKKERFSLILESASTNQTSMYLCASSPGGSTDTQYFGPGTRLTVL.

The chain is built from TRBV2 and TRBJ1-1; D uncertain. Trimming took off 3 bases at V and 5 bases at J, with 13 bases between the two ends. Germline V gene lookup returns CDR1 SNHLY and CDR2 FYNNEI. The CDR3 extends over 14 amino acids. CDR3 loop: CASSDIGTGTEAFF. DNA for the CDR3: TGTGCCAGCAGTGATATAGGTACGGGAACTGAAGCTTTCTTT.

CDR3 protein: CASSVGDRAWGYTF. CDR3 DNA sequence: TGTGCCAGCAGCGTCGGCGACAGGGCATGGGGCTACACCTTC. The gene calls are TRBV9 and TRBJ1-2; 7 nucleotides line up with TRBD1. The germline gives CDR1 SGDLS, CDR2 YYNGEE. Unmatched junction bases numbered 9, after V lost 2 bases and J lost 8 bases. CDR3 length equals 14 residues.

This chain connects TRBV30 to TRBJ2-3; D unresolved. Germline loops: CDR1 GTSNPN, CDR2 SVGIG (reference sequence). Trimming took 1 base from V and 4 from J, leaving 12 bases between them. The CDR3 is 14 amino acids. This chain's CDR3 is CAWSGPYSADTQYF. The CDR3 nucleotides are TGTGCCTGGAGTGGCCCGTACTCGGCAGATACGCAGTATTTT.

The chain carries TRBV11-2 and TRBJ2-6, with D hard to call. CDR1 SGHAT and CDR2 FQNNGV come from the germline V gene. Trimming left V 5 bases short and J 4 bases short, with 12 bases between. This CDR3 region has 15 residues. The CDR3 nucleotides read TGTGCCAGCAGCCCTACACATCCAGGGGCCAACGTCCTGACTTTC. Encoded protein: CASSPTHPGANVLTF.

This clone was seen only once. Written as DNA, the CDR3 is TGTGCCAGCAGCTTAGAAGCGGCAACCGTGGGAGAGACCCAGTACTTC. Translation: CASSLEAATVGETQYF. The chain has TRBV7-2 and TRBJ2-5; possibly TRBD2 for D (5 bases). CDR1 is SGHTA and CDR2 is FQGNSA in the germline V gene. V was clipped by 1 base and J by 4 bases, with 16 bases between them. This CDR3 is 16 amino acids long.

The chain combines TRBV7-9 with TRBJ1-1; possible D gene TRBD1, 5 bases. The V and J ends lost 5 bases and 5 bases respectively, with 18 bases between them. Germline V CDR1 and CDR2: SEHNR, FQNEAQ (reference sequence). The CDR3 is 15 amino acids. CDR3 amino acids: CASSVERGLNTEAFF. CDR3 in DNA: TGTGCCAGCAGCGTAGAAAGGGGATTAAATACTGAAGCTTTCTTT.

The V and J genes are TRBV5-1 and TRBJ2-3, with D maybe TRBD2 (5 bases). The ends were cut back, 1 base at V and 4 bases at J, with 13 bases in the middle. Germline V lookup: CDR1 SGHRS, CDR2 YFSETQ. The CDR3 is 15 residues long. The CDR3 DNA is TGCGCCAGCAGCTTGACTAGTCCACCCGCAGATACGCAGTATTTT. As protein: CASSLTSPPADTQYF.

The chain uses TRBV9 and TRBJ2-1; no definite D call. The CDR3 is made up of 13 amino acids. V was shortened by 4 bases and J by 9 bases, with 14 bases between the two germline ends. Germline CDR1 SGDLS, CDR2 YYNGEE. The CDR3 coding sequence is TGTGCCAGCAGCCCCGACGGGCTTGGTGAGCAGTTCTTC. This encodes CASSPDGLGEQFF.

The chain carries TRBV4-1 and TRBJ2-2; possibly TRBD1 for D (6 bases). CDR3 length equals 14 residues. Germline CDR1 MGHRA, CDR2 YSYEKL. Deletions cut 1 base from V and 8 bases from J, with 11 bases between. Here the CDR3 DNA reads TGCGCCAGCAGCCAAGTGGGGGCTACAGGGGAGCTGTTTTTT. Translated, it gives CASSQVGATGELFF.

The table lists this clone with a few counts. V gene TRBV6-6 combines with J gene TRBJ1-5; D not resolved. V gave up 0 bases and J gave up 5 bases, with 8 bases separating them. In germline, CDR1 is MNHNY, CDR2 SVGAGI (reference sequence). CDR3 length equals 14 residues. The CDR3 DNA is TGTGCCAGCAGTTACTCGGGCAATCATCAGCCCCAGCATTTT. Translating gives CASSYSGNHQPQHF.

V usage is TRBV10-3 and J usage is TRBJ1-1, with D perhaps matching TRBD1 (5 bases). The germline V and J ends were trimmed by 5 bases and 1 base, with 8 bases remaining between them. The CDR3 is 13 residues long. Germline CDR1 and CDR2: ENHRY and SYGVKD. The CDR3 nucleotides are TGTGCCATCAGTCGGGACGGGAACACTGAAGCTTTCTTT. As protein: CAISRDGNTEAFF.

This chain connects TRBV10-3 to TRBJ2-1, with TRBD1 matching 8 bases. Germline V lookup: CDR1 ENHRY, CDR2 SYGVKD. With V trimmed by 3 bases and J by 6 bases, 10 bases remained unmatched. This CDR3 contains 16 residues. The CDR3 bases are TGTGCCATCAGTGACCCTGGACAGGGCCAGCGCAATGAGCAGTTCTTC. It encodes CAISDPGQGQRNEQFF.

The V and J genes are TRBV5-1 and TRBJ1-2, with 9 bases that match TRBD1. CDR1 SGHRS and CDR2 YFSETQ come from the germline V gene. V dropped 0 bases and J dropped 7; count of bases not matched to a gene: 4. The CDR3 length is 14 residues. The CDR3 sequence: CASSLDRGRGGYTF. CDR3 DNA sequence: TGCGCCAGCAGCTTGGACAGGGGGCGCGGTGGCTACACCTTC.

The chain has TRBV15 and TRBJ1-1; TRBD1 aligns across 8 bases. From germline, CDR1 is LNHNV and CDR2 YYDKDF (reference sequence). After removal of 4 bases from V and 5 bases from J, the junction contained 12 bases not matched to a gene. This CDR3 is 16 amino acids long. This chain's CDR3 is CATSITDVTGETEAFF. The CDR3 DNA follows: TGTGCCACCAGCATTACCGATGTGACAGGGGAGACTGAAGCTTTCTTT. Complete variable domain (other parts from reference TRBV15 and TRBJ1-1): DAMVIQNPRYQVTQFGKPVTLSCSQTLNHNVMYWYQQKSSQAPKLLFHYYDKDFNNEADTPDNFQSRRPNTSFCFLDIRSPGLGDTAMYLCATSITDVTGETEAFFGQGTRLTVV.

The chain uses TRBV10-2 and TRBJ1-5; 7 bases fit TRBD1. Per germline, CDR1 WSHSY and CDR2 SAAADI. The length of the CDR3 is 15 residues. The V segment lost 4 bases and the J segment 6 bases; nucleotides outside the gene matches: 9. The CDR3 here is CASSGVAGGTQPQHF. The CDR3 coding sequence is TGCGCCAGCAGTGGAGTGGCAGGGGGGACTCAGCCCCAGCATTTT.

The chain has TRBV28 and TRBJ1-6; possibly TRBD1 for D (5 bases). Deletions cut 2 bases from V and 9 bases from J, with 8 bases between. This CDR3 spans 13 amino acids. The germline V gene has CDR1 MDHEN and CDR2 SYDVKM. CDR3 loop: CASSLVGGSPLHF. For the CDR3, the DNA is TGTGCCAGCAGTTTAGTCGGGGGTTCACCCCTCCACTTT.

V gene TRBV5-8 combines with J gene TRBJ2-7; 11 bases align to TRBD2. J gave up 0 bases and V 2 bases, and 1 base lay outside the gene matches. This CDR3 comprises 15 residues. Germline loops: CDR1 SGHTS, CDR2 YDEGEE. The CDR3 is CASSFGLAGSYEQYF. The CDR3 DNA is TGTGCCAGCAGCTTTGGACTAGCGGGCTCCTACGAGCAGTACTTC.

The rearrangement joins TRBV15 to TRBJ2-3, with D perhaps matching TRBD1 (6 bases). Per the germline V gene, CDR1 is LNHNV and CDR2 is YYDKDF (reference sequence). The CDR3 length is 13 residues. V lost 6 bases to trimming and J lost 5 bases, with 12 bases between them. DNA for the CDR3: TGTGCCACCAGTCAGGGGCCAAGAGATACGCAGTATTTT. Encoded protein: CATSQGPRDTQYF.

The genes are TRBV5-4 and TRBJ1-2; D is possibly TRBD1 (5 bases). Germline loops: CDR1 SGHNT, CDR2 YYREEE (reference sequence). The V end was cut by 0 bases, the J end by 7 bases, with 10 bases between. CDR3 size: 13 residues. CDR3 in DNA: TGTGCCAGCAGCTTGGCCGGAGGGGCTGGCTACACCTTC. Its translation: CASSLAGGAGYTF. The full variable domain, with the rest looked up from reference TRBV5-4 and TRBJ1-2, is ETGVTQSPTHLIKTRGQQVTLRCSSQSGHNTVSWYQQALGQGPQFIFQYYREEENGRGNFPPRFSGLQFPNYSSELNVNALELDDSALYLCASSLAGGAGYTFGSGTRLTVV.

This chain joins TRBV15 and TRBJ2-5; 9 nucleotides line up with TRBD2. Germline lookup yields CDR1 LNHNV and CDR2 YYDKDF (reference sequence). V trimming: 0 bases; J trimming: 5 bases; junction bases outside the gene matches: 10. This CDR3 comprises 17 residues. The CDR3 region is CATSRDPLRGGYETQYF. Written as DNA, the CDR3 is TGTGCCACCAGCAGAGATCCACTGCGGGGGGGCTATGAGACCCAGTACTTC.

The chain recombines TRBV2 with TRBJ1-4; weak D call: TRBD1 (6 bases). Germline values: CDR1 SNHLY, CDR2 FYNNEI. The CDR3 runs 15 residues. V was cut by 4 bases and J by 6 bases, with 15 bases left in between. The CDR3 DNA sequence: TGTGCCAGCAGTGGCATAGGGGGACGTTATGAAAAACTGTTTTTT. It specifies CASSGIGGRYEKLFF. The entire variable domain, with the rest obtained from reference TRBV2 and TRBJ1-4, is as follows: EPEVTQTPSHQVTQMGQEVILRCVPISNHLYFYWYRQILGQKVEFLVSFYNNEISEKSEIFDDQFSVERPDGSNFTLKIRSTKLEDSAMYFCASSGIGGRYEKLFFGSGTQLSVL.